This T cell receptor (beta chain) appears in the sequencing data of a study of metastatic and nonmetastatic thyroid tumors (dated by TCRdb to about 2020). Context from the whole study: The researchers compared repertoires between peripheral blood samples and tumor or nodule tissue samples from patients with malignant or benign thyroid disease. Overall study results and their limits: In both blood and tumor samples, TCR beta diversity was reported to be significantly higher in malignant tumors than in benign nodules.

Trimming removed 3 bases from V and 6 bases from J; the gene matches leave 7 bases unexplained. CDR1 and CDR2 are read off the germline V gene as SQVTM and ANQGSEA. There are 14 amino acids in the CDR3, from cysteine to phenylalanine inclusive. The DNA shown is the 42-base CDR3, in frame from base 1. No patient had received any treatment before thyroid surgery. The study retrospectively analysed patient clinical samples collected from about 2012 to 2019 using T-cell receptor beta sequencing. The library was obtained by PCR. The listed sequencing device is Illumina HiSeq 4000. High-throughput sequencing was used to profile the TCR beta-chain CDR3 region of every patient. The authors processed their data as follows. The researchers built a classifier to tell apart papillary thyroid cancer patients with distant metastasis, based on CDR3 differences among clinicopathological groups. The Shannon index was used to measure repertoire diversity, and the Morisita-Horn index was used to measure how similar tumor and blood repertoires were. Clones were called with MiXCR by TCRdb after fastp trimmed the public reads at Q25, and only in-frame beta chains were retained. What appears here as the V and J calls and clone size reflects TCRdb's work, not the paper's. This sample has approximately 13,000 clones in its table, and 20% to 25% of those were observed once. Over 50% of the sample is taken by the ten largest.

As regards this clone: It lacks a known antigen. This may stem from a read error, because a much larger clone lies one nucleotide away.

This TCR was sampled from a male donor with papillary thyroid cancer or a benign thyroid nodule (not recorded which). Some clones in this sample may be carry-over from other donors' samples. This chain joins TRBV29-1 to TRBJ1-4, and TRBD1 matches 7 of the central bases. Source material: blood. The DNA reads TGCAGCGTTGATGTGGGGACAGATGATGAAAAACTGTTTTTT. This gives the protein CSVDVGTDDEKLFF.